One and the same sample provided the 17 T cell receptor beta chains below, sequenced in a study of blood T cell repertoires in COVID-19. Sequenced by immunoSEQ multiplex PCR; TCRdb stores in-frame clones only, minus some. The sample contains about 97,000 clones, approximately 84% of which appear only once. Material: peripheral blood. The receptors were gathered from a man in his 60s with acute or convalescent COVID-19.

CDR3 sequence: CATSRGLRTGGGTDTQYF. In DNA form, the CDR3 reads TGTGCCACCAGCAGAGGCCTAAGGACAGGGGGAGGCACAGATACGCAGTATTTT. J is TRBJ2-3 and V is TRBV15; 10 nucleotides align to TRBD1. The CDR3 totals 18 residues. J lost 1 base, V lost 1 base, and 8 bases had no gene match. Germline values: CDR1 LNHNV, CDR2 YYDKDF (reference sequence).

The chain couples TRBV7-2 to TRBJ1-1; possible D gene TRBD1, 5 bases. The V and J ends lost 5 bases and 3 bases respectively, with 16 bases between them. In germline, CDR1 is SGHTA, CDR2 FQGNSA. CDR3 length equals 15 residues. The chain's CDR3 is CASSPRSGRDTEAFF. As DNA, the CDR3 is TGTGCCAGCAGCCCCCGGTCGGGCAGGGACACTGAAGCTTTCTTT.

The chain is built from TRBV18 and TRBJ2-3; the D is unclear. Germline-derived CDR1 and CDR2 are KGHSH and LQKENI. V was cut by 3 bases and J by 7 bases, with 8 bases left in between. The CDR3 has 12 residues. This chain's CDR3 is CASSPELNTQYF. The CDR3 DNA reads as TGTGCCAGCTCACCGGAGTTGAATACGCAGTATTTT.

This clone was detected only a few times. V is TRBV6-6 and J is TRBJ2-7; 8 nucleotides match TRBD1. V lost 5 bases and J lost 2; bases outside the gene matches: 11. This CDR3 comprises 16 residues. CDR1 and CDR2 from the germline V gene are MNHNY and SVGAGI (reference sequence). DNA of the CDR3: TGTGCCAGCAGTGCTCTTGGACAGGGATCCACCTACGAGCAGTACTTC. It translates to CASSALGQGSTYEQYF.

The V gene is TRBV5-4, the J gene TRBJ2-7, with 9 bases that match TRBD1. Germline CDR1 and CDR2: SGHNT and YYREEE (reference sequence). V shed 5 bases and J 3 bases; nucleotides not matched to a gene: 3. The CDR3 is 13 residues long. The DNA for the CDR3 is TGTGCCAGCAGGGGGACAGGGTTCTACGAGCAGTACTTC. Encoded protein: CASRGTGFYEQYF.

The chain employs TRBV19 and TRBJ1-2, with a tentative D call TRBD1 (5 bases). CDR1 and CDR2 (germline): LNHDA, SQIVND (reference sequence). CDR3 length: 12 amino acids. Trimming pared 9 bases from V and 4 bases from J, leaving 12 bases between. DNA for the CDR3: TGTGCCAGCCACGACAGTCCCTATGGCTACACCTTC. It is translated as CASHDSPYGYTF. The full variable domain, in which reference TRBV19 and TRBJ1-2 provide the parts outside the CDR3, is DGGITQSPKYLFRKEGQNVTLSCEQNLNHDAMYWYRQDPGQGLRLIYYSQIVNDFQKGDIAEGYSVSREKKESFPLTVTSAQKNPTAFYLCASHDSPYGYTFGSGTRLTVV.

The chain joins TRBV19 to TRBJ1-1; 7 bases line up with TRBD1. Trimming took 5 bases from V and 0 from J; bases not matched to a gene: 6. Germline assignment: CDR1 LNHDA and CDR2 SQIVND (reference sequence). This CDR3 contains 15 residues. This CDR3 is CASSFLGQLNTEAFF. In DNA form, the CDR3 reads TGTGCCAGTAGTTTCCTGGGACAGCTGAACACTGAAGCTTTCTTT.

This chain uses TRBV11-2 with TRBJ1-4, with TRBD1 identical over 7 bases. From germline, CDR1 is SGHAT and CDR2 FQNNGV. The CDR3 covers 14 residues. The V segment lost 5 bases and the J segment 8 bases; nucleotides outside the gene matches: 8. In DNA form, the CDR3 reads TGTGCCAGCAGCCGACAGGGTGGTTTAGAAAAACTGTTTTTT. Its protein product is CASSRQGGLEKLFF.

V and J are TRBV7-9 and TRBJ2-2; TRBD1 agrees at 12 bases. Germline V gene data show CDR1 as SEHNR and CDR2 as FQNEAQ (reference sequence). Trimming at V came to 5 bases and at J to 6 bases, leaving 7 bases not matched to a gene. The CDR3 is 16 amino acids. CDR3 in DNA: TGTGCCAGCAGCCCATCCGGGACAGGGGGCTCCGGGGAGCTGTTTTTT. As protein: CASSPSGTGGSGELFF.

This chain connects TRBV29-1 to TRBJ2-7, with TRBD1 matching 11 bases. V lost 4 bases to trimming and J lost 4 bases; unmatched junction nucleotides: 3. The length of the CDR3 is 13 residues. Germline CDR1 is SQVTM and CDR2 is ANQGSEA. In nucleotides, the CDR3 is TGCAGCGTTGTGAGGGACAGGGGGTACGAGCAGTACTTC. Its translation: CSVVRDRGYEQYF.

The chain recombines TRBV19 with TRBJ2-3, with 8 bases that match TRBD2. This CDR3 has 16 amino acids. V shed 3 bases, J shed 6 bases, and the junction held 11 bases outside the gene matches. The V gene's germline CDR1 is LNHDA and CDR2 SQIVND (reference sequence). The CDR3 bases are TGTGCCAGTAGTATTGGTGGTGGCGGGGGGCAGGATACGCAGTATTTT. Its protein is CASSIGGGGGQDTQYF.

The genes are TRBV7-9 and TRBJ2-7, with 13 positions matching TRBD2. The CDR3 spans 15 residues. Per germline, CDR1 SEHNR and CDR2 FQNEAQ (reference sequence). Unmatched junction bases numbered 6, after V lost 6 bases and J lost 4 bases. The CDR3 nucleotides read TGTGCCAGCAGGGGTGCGGGACTAGCGGGGTACGAGCAGTACTTC. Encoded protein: CASRGAGLAGYEQYF.

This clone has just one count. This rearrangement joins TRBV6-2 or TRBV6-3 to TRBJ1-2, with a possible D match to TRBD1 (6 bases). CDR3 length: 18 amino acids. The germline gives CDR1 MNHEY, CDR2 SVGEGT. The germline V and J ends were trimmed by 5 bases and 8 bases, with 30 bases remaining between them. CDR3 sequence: CASSPLSSPNRDIGGYTF. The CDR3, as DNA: TGTGCCAGCAGTCCCCTTTCTAGTCCGAACCGGGACATAGGAGGCTACACCTTC.

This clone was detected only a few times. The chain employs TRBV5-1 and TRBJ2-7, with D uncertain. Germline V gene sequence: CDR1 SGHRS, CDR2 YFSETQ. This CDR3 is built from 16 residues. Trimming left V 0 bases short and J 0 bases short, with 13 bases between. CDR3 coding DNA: TGCGCCAGCAGCTTGGACAGTCCATCACTCTCCTACGAGCAGTACTTC. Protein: CASSLDSPSLSYEQYF.

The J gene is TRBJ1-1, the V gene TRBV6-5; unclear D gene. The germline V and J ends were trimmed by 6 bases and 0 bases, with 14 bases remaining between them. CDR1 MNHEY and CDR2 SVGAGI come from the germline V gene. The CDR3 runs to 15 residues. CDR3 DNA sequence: TGTGCCAGCAGCAGCCCGGGATTTCTGAACACTGAAGCTTTCTTT. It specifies CASSSPGFLNTEAFF.

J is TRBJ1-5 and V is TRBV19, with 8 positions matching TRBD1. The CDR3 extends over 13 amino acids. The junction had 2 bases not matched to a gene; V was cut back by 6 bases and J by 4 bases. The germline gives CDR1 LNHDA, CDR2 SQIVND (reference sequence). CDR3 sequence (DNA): TGTGCCAGTAGCACAGGGGGTAATCAGCCCCAGCATTTT. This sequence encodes CASSTGGNQPQHF. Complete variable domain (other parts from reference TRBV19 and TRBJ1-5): DGGITQSPKYLFRKEGQNVTLSCEQNLNHDAMYWYRQDPGQGLRLIYYSQIVNDFQKGDIAEGYSVSREKKESFPLTVTSAQKNPTAFYLCASSTGGNQPQHFGDGTRLSIL.

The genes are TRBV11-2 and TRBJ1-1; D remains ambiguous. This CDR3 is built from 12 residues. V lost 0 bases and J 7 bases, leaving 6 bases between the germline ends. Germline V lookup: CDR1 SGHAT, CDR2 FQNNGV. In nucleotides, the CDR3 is TGTGCCAGCAGCTTAGAAAGGAGTGAAGCTTTCTTT. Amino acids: CASSLERSEAFF. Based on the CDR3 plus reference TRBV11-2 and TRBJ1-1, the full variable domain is EAGVAQSPRYKIIEKRQSVAFWCNPISGHATLYWYQQILGQGPKLLIQFQNNGVVDDSQLPKDRFSAERLKGVDSTLKIQPAKLEDSAVYLCASSLERSEAFFGQGTRLTVV.